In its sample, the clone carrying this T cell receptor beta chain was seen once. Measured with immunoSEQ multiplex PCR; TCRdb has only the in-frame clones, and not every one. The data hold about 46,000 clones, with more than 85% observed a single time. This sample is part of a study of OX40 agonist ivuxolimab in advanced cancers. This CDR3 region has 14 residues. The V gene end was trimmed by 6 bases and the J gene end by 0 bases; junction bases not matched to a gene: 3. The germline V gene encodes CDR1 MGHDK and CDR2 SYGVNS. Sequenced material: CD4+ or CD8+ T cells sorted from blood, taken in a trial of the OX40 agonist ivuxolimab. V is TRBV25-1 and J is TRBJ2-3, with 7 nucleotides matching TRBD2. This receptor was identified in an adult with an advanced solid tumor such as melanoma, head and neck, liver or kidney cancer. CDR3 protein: CASRAGTSTDTQYF. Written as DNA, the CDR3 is TGTGCCAGCAGAGCGGGGACTAGCACAGATACGCAGTATTTT.